A selection of T cell receptor beta chains follows, all from one sample in a study of T cells in Graves' hyperthyroidism and ophthalmopathy. MiXCR was run by TCRdb on the multiplex PCR reads, yielding one entry per CDR3 protein. Of 450,000 to 500,000 distinct CDR3 sequences listed, under 25% are singletons. What was sequenced was blood. These receptors were collected from a woman aged 70 to 79 with Graves' ophthalmopathy. Each CDR3 is given with its conserved first and last residue. D genes are given only for firm matches. Clone size is given for some rows only: seen once, a few or many times, or a class if the clone is expanded.

v_gene: TRBV5-1; j_gene: TRBJ1-1; d_gene: .; abundance: few; CDR3aa: CASSTQGSGFAEAFF; CDR3nt: TGCGCCAGCAGCACACAGGGTAGTGGGTTCGCTGAAGCTTTCTTT
v_gene: TRBV7-9; j_gene: TRBJ2-1; d_gene: TRBD2; abundance: few; CDR3aa: CASSGAPGLGFNEQFF; CDR3nt: TGTGCCAGCAGTGGGGCTCCGGGACTAGGTTTTAATGAGCAGTTCTTC
v_gene: TRBV6-1; j_gene: TRBJ1-4; d_gene: .; abundance: .; CDR3aa: CASRGEKLFF; CDR3nt: TGTGCCAGTCGAGGCGAAAAACTGTTTTTT
v_gene: TRBV6-1; j_gene: TRBJ2-3; d_gene: .; abundance: .; CDR3aa: CAVQRVDTDTQYF; CDR3nt: TGTGCCGTCCAGCGGGTGGACACAGATACGCAGTATTTT
v_gene: TRBV12-3/TRBV12-4; j_gene: TRBJ1-5; d_gene: .; abundance: few; CDR3aa: CASSLRTMGSQPQHF; CDR3nt: TGTGCCAGCAGTTTGAGGACAATGGGGAGTCAGCCCCAGCATTTT
v_gene: TRBV11-2; j_gene: TRBJ2-7; d_gene: TRBD2; abundance: many; CDR3aa: CASSLSGRIYEQYF; CDR3nt: TGTGCCAGCAGCCTTAGCGGGAGGATCTACGAGCAGTACTTC
v_gene: TRBV28; j_gene: TRBJ2-7; d_gene: .; abundance: .; CDR3aa: CARSDSSRSYEQYF; CDR3nt: TGTGCCAGGAGTGACAGTTCGCGATCCTACGAGCAGTACTTC
v_gene: TRBV20-1; j_gene: TRBJ2-1; d_gene: .; abundance: .; CDR3aa: CSASNAESSYNEQFF; CDR3nt: TGCAGTGCTAGTAATGCTGAAAGCTCCTACAATGAGCAGTTCTTC
v_gene: TRBV2; j_gene: TRBJ1-5; d_gene: .; abundance: many; CDR3aa: CASSGMGAQPQHF; CDR3nt: TGTGCCAGCAGTGGTATGGGGGCCCAGCCCCAGCATTTT
v_gene: TRBV24-1; j_gene: TRBJ1-2; d_gene: .; abundance: .; CDR3aa: CATSEAVGGYTF; CDR3nt: TGTGCCACCAGTGAGGCCGTGGGTGGCTACACCTTC
v_gene: TRBV12-5; j_gene: TRBJ1-3; d_gene: TRBD1; abundance: few; CDR3aa: CASGLGQGLSGNTIYF; CDR3nt: TGTGCTAGTGGCCTGGGACAGGGACTCTCTGGAAACACCATATATTTT
v_gene: TRBV28; j_gene: TRBJ1-3; d_gene: .; abundance: few; CDR3aa: CASSARGRLSSGNTIYF; CDR3nt: TGTGCCAGCAGTGCTCGTGGGCGGCTCTCTTCTGGAAACACCATATATTTT
v_gene: TRBV6-1; j_gene: TRBJ1-5; d_gene: .; abundance: .; CDR3aa: CASRRTESNQPQHF; CDR3nt: TGTGCCAGCAGACGGACAGAGAGCAATCAGCCCCAGCATTTT
v_gene: TRBV20-1; j_gene: TRBJ1-3; d_gene: .; abundance: once; CDR3aa: CSATPPGRGAGNTIYF; CDR3nt: TGCAGTGCTACCCCCCCCGGGAGAGGAGCTGGAAACACCATATATTTT
v_gene: TRBV28; j_gene: TRBJ2-2; d_gene: .; abundance: few; CDR3aa: CASNEGSAIVPTGELFF; CDR3nt: TGTGCCAGCAACGAGGGGTCTGCGATAGTACCCACCGGGGAGCTGTTTTTT
v_gene: TRBV7-9; j_gene: TRBJ1-3; d_gene: TRBD1; abundance: .; CDR3aa: CASSTGQARAGNTIYF; CDR3nt: TGTGCCAGCAGCACGGGACAGGCAAGGGCTGGAAACACCATATATTTT
v_gene: TRBV11-2; j_gene: TRBJ2-2; d_gene: TRBD2; abundance: many; CDR3aa: CASRRTSGDTGELFF; CDR3nt: TGTGCCAGCAGACGGACTAGCGGGGACACCGGGGAGCTGTTTTTT
v_gene: TRBV11-2; j_gene: TRBJ2-3; d_gene: .; abundance: few; CDR3aa: CASSLDLSAGTDTQYF; CDR3nt: TGTGCCAGCAGCTTAGATCTTTCGGCGGGCACAGATACGCAGTATTTT
v_gene: TRBV30; j_gene: TRBJ1-1; d_gene: .; abundance: .; CDR3aa: CAWSLFNSEAFF; CDR3nt: TGTGCCTGGAGCCTTTTCAACTCCGAGGCTTTCTTT
v_gene: TRBV2; j_gene: TRBJ1-2; d_gene: TRBD1; abundance: many; CDR3aa: CASSNRGRGAYGYTF; CDR3nt: TGTGCCAGCAGCAACAGGGGGCGCGGGGCCTATGGCTACACCTTC
v_gene: TRBV12-3/TRBV12-4; j_gene: TRBJ2-1; d_gene: .; abundance: many; CDR3aa: CASSFFLAEQFF; CDR3nt: TGTGCCAGCAGTTTTTTCCTAGCTGAGCAGTTCTTC
v_gene: TRBV6-2/TRBV6-3; j_gene: TRBJ2-7; d_gene: TRBD2; abundance: .; CDR3aa: CASRGLAAPYEQYF; CDR3nt: TGTGCCAGCAGGGGACTAGCGGCCCCCTACGAGCAGTACTTC
v_gene: TRBV29-1; j_gene: TRBJ1-2; d_gene: TRBD1; abundance: few; CDR3aa: CSVEGSGGSYGYTF; CDR3nt: TGCAGCGTTGAAGGGTCAGGGGGATCCTATGGCTACACCTTC
v_gene: TRBV15; j_gene: TRBJ2-5; d_gene: .; abundance: few; CDR3aa: CATRNGDTLFRETQYF; CDR3nt: TGTGCCACCAGAAACGGGGACACCTTGTTTCGAGAGACCCAGTACTTC
v_gene: TRBV6-1; j_gene: TRBJ1-5; d_gene: TRBD1; abundance: few; CDR3aa: CASRIGDRHNQPQHF; CDR3nt: TGTGCCAGCAGAATAGGGGACAGGCACAATCAGCCCCAGCATTTT
v_gene: TRBV11-3; j_gene: TRBJ2-1; d_gene: .; abundance: many; CDR3aa: CASSLRGQGEQFF; CDR3nt: TGTGCCAGCAGCTTAAGAGGTCAGGGTGAGCAGTTCTTC
v_gene: TRBV5-1; j_gene: TRBJ2-2; d_gene: TRBD2; abundance: .; CDR3aa: CASSLGLAGGPTGELFF; CDR3nt: TGCGCCAGCAGCTTGGGGCTAGCGGGAGGCCCTACCGGGGAGCTGTTTTTT